The 19 T cell receptor beta chains below come from one sample, sequenced in a study of cytotoxic CD8 clonotypes in ibrutinib-treated CLL. Produced via immunoSEQ multiplex PCR; TCRdb's table is partial and in-frame only. The sample shows 300,000 to 400,000 clones, about 61% of them seen only once. The sequencing used PBMCs, collected after 36 months of ibrutinib treatment. These receptors originate from a human donor with chronic lymphocytic leukemia.

This clone was seen once. The rearrangement links TRBV5-1 to TRBJ2-1; D is possibly TRBD2 (6 bases). The CDR3 runs to 15 residues. The V end was cut by 1 base, the J end by 8 bases, with 16 bases between. Looked up from germline, CDR1 is SGHRS and CDR2 is YFSETQ. CDR3 residues: CASSLSSTSFDEQFF. The CDR3 coding sequence is TGCGCCAGCAGCTTGTCCTCGACTAGTTTCGATGAGCAGTTCTTC.

V is TRBV27 and J is TRBJ2-7; 11 nucleotides line up with TRBD2. Germline CDR1 and CDR2: MNHEY and SMNVEV (reference sequence). V was pared by 6 bases and J by 1 base, with 2 bases of the junction left unmatched. There are 14 residues in the CDR3. The DNA of the CDR3 is TGTGCCAGCAGGGGACTAGCGGAGTCCTACGAGCAGTACTTC. The encoded protein is CASRGLAESYEQYF.

This chain uses TRBV6-6 with TRBJ2-2; D might be TRBD2 (6 bases). V dropped 6 bases and J dropped 7 bases, with 15 bases sitting between them. The germline gives CDR1 MNHNY, CDR2 SVGAGI (reference sequence). The CDR3 sequence is 14 residues long. The CDR3 sequence: CASRPGLSNGELFF. In DNA form, the CDR3 reads TGTGCCAGCAGACCGGGACTTAGTAACGGGGAGCTGTTTTTT.

In its sample, this clone was seen a few times. The genes are TRBV2 and TRBJ1-2; D unresolved. The CDR3 consists of 11 residues. From germline, CDR1 is SNHLY and CDR2 FYNNEI. V dropped 8 bases and J dropped 6 bases, with 10 bases sitting between them. This CDR3 is CASPRRNGYTF. The DNA for the CDR3 is TGTGCCAGCCCAAGACGTAATGGCTACACCTTC.

The CDR3 is CASSQPGLPGVTGELFF. The CDR3 region has the DNA TGCGCCAGCAGCCAACCGGGCCTCCCGGGGGTCACCGGGGAGCTGTTTTTT. V usage is TRBV4-1 and J usage is TRBJ2-2; TRBD2 is a possible D gene (6 bases). Germline V lookup: CDR1 MGHRA, CDR2 YSYEKL. This CDR3 contains 17 residues. Trimming cost V 2 bases and J 4 bases, with 17 bases left between them.

V is TRBV7-4 and J is TRBJ2-5; tentatively, D is TRBD1 (6 bases). Looked up from germline, CDR1 is SGHVT and CDR2 is SQSDAQ. Trimming took 2 bases from V and 4 from J, leaving 14 bases between them. The CDR3 has 15 residues. For the CDR3, the DNA is TGTGCCAGCAGCTTATCCACTGGACAGCCAGAGACCCAGTACTTC. It specifies CASSLSTGQPETQYF.

The rearrangement uses TRBV4-1 and TRBJ2-3; D is uncertain. V was shortened by 0 bases and J by 2 bases, with 9 bases between the two germline ends. Germline loops: CDR1 MGHRA, CDR2 YSYEKL. There are 15 residues in the CDR3. CDR3 residues: CASSQDGVLTDTQYF. CDR3 sequence (DNA): TGCGCCAGCAGCCAAGATGGGGTACTCACAGATACGCAGTATTTT.

The CDR3 reads CASSYPGLAGQETQYF. The CDR3 DNA reads TGTGCCAGCAGTTATCCCGGACTAGCGGGGCAAGAGACCCAGTACTTC. The V gene is TRBV6-5, the J gene TRBJ2-5; 12 bases fit TRBD2. J was trimmed by 2 bases and V by 3 bases; bases with no gene match: 4. The CDR3 sequence is 16 residues long. Germline values: CDR1 MNHEY, CDR2 SVGAGI.

The rearrangement joins TRBV25-1 to TRBJ2-7; D possibly matches TRBD1 or TRBD2 (5 bases each). This CDR3 contains 16 residues. Per the germline V gene, CDR1 is MGHDK and CDR2 is SYGVNS. Trimming removed 10 bases at V and 2 bases at J, with 24 bases between. The CDR3 nucleotides are TGTGCCAACGACCTCCGGGGCGCTACACGAACCTACGAGCAGTACTTC. This translates into CANDLRGATRTYEQYF.

This rearrangement joins TRBV7-2 to TRBJ2-5; 9 bases agree with TRBD1. Germline CDR1 is SGHTA and CDR2 is FQGNSA. The CDR3 has 15 residues. Germline trimming cut 4 bases from V and 0 bases from J; bases unmatched to any gene: 3. The CDR3 protein is CASSWDRANQETQYF. The CDR3 coding sequence is TGTGCCAGCAGCTGGGACAGGGCGAACCAAGAGACCCAGTACTTC.

This sequence joins TRBV15 and TRBJ2-7, with D unresolved. Trimming pared 5 bases from V and 6 bases from J, leaving 14 bases between. The CDR3 contains 13 residues. Germline lookup yields CDR1 LNHNV and CDR2 YYDKDF (reference sequence). DNA for the CDR3: TGTGCCACCAGCGGATTCCAGGCCCCCGAGCAGTACTTC. Translating gives CATSGFQAPEQYF.

In its sample, this clone was seen a few times. The chain recombines TRBV28 with TRBJ1-5; D possibly corresponds to TRBD1 (5 bases). The length of the CDR3 is 13 residues. CDR1 and CDR2 from the germline V gene are MDHEN and SYDVKM. V lost 2 bases and J 6 bases, leaving 8 bases between the germline ends. CDR3 in DNA: TGTGCCAGCAGTTTACGCAGGGCTCAGCCCCAGCATTTT. It encodes CASSLRRAQPQHF.

The V call is TRBV7-9, the J call TRBJ2-7, with D tentatively TRBD2 (6 bases). The CDR3 spans 12 residues. Trimming left V 8 bases short and J 2 bases short, with 10 bases between. The germline V gene has CDR1 SEHNR and CDR2 FQNEAQ (reference sequence). The CDR3 spells CASGGATYEQYF. The CDR3 region has the DNA TGTGCCAGCGGCGGGGCCACCTACGAGCAGTACTTC. Supplemented by reference TRBV7-9 and TRBJ2-7, the full variable domain reads DTGVSQNPRHKITKRGQNVTFRCDPISEHNRLYWYRQTLGQGPEFLTYFQNEAQLEKSRLLSDRFSAERPKGSFSTLEIQRTEQGDSAMYLCASGGATYEQYFGPGTRLTVT.

The V call is TRBV25-1, the J call TRBJ1-4, with a possible D match to TRBD1 (6 bases). Germline values: CDR1 MGHDK, CDR2 SYGVNS. This CDR3 has 16 amino acids. V was trimmed by 4 bases and J by 3 bases, leaving 15 bases between them. The CDR3: CASSVYRESANEKLFF. The CDR3 region has the DNA TGTGCCAGCAGTGTATACAGGGAATCGGCTAATGAAAAACTGTTTTTT.

The chain links TRBV28 to TRBJ2-5, with no clear D. Trimming took off 5 bases at V and 2 bases at J, with 9 bases between the two ends. The CDR3 loop spans 13 amino acids. Germline CDR1 reads MDHEN; CDR2 reads SYDVKM. In nucleotides, the CDR3 is TGTGCCAGCAGTCCTGGGGTTCAAGAGACCCAGTACTTC. Translating it yields CASSPGVQETQYF.

This clone has only one observation. J is TRBJ1-1 and V is TRBV4-1; D uncertain. CDR1 is MGHRA and CDR2 is YSYEKL in the germline V gene. This CDR3 has 14 residues. V was pared by 1 base and J by 5 bases, with 11 bases between. The CDR3 here is CASSQALLGTEAFF. CDR3 nucleotide sequence: TGCGCCAGCAGCCAAGCCCTATTGGGGACTGAAGCTTTCTTT.

CDR3 in DNA: TGCGCCAGCAGCCGTTCCGGGACGGGGACCTACGAGCAGTACTTC. Translating it yields CASSRSGTGTYEQYF. This chain connects TRBV5-1 to TRBJ2-7; possibly TRBD1 or TRBD2 for D (5 bases each). The CDR3 is made up of 15 amino acids. V was pared by 4 bases and J by 2 bases, with 16 bases between. Per germline, CDR1 SGHRS and CDR2 YFSETQ.

The CDR3 sequence: CASSQRADTQYF. CDR3 DNA sequence: TGCGCCAGCAGCCAACGGGCCGATACGCAGTATTTT. The chain links TRBV4-3 to TRBJ2-3; D not certain. The CDR3 is 12 residues long. Germline-derived CDR1 and CDR2 are LGHNA and YSLEER. V lost 2 bases and J lost 6, with 6 bases in between.

The chain is built from TRBV15 and TRBJ2-2; 9 bases map to TRBD1. V shed 3 bases and J 4 bases; nucleotides not matched to a gene: 3. Germline CDR1 reads LNHNV; CDR2 reads YYDKDF (reference sequence). The length of the CDR3 is 15 residues. The CDR3 DNA sequence: TGTGCCACCAGCAGCCGGGACAGGGTCACCGGGGAGCTGTTTTTT. Residues: CATSSRDRVTGELFF.